This TCR beta chain originates from a study of T cells in Graves' hyperthyroidism and ophthalmopathy. Researchers took RNA transcripts and amplified the TCR beta CDR3 regions from them. HTBI primers were employed in a first-round RT-PCR of the TCR CDR3. TCRdb reprocessed the multiplex PCR reads via MiXCR and lists one record per CDR3 protein. The table has around 500,000 distinct CDR3 sequences, 20% to 25% seen once. Subjects with ophthalmopathy showed a Clinical Activity Score no lower than 3, a NOSPECS grade no lower than 4, and a duration shorter than 3 months. Fresh peripheral blood, under 13 ml, was the source of the PBMCs. Study-wide results and limits: Blood held most thyroid clonotypes expanded above 0.001 frequency.

This clonotype was seen only a few times. Its antigen is unknown. The germline gene is not matched at one end of the junction; a read error may be the cause. Sequenced: blood. This receptor was obtained from a woman between 65 and 79 years old with Graves' ophthalmopathy.

CDR3 loop: CASSLTYTDTQYF. The DNA of the CDR3 is TGTGCTAGCAGCTTAACTTACACAGATACGCAGTATTTT. The chain employs TRBV7-7 and TRBJ2-3; D is unclear. This CDR3 contains 13 residues. Germline V gene data show CDR1 as SSHAT and CDR2 as FNYEAQ (reference sequence).